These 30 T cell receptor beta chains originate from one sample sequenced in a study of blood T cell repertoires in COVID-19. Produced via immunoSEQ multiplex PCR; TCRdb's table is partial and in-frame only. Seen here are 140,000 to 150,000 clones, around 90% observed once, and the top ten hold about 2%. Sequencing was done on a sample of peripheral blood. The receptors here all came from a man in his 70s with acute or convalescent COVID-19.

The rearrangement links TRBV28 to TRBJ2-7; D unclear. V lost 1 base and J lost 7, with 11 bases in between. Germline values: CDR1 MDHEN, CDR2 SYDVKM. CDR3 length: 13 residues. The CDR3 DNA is TGTGCCAGCAGTTTATCCGGGTCGCGGGAGCAGTACTTC. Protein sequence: CASSLSGSREQYF.

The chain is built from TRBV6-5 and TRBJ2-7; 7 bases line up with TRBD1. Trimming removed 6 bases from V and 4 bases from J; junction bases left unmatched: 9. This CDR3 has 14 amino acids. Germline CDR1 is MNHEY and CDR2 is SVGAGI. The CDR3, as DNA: TGTGCCAGCAGCAGAGGACAGGCGGATTACGAGCAGTACTTC. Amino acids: CASSRGQADYEQYF.

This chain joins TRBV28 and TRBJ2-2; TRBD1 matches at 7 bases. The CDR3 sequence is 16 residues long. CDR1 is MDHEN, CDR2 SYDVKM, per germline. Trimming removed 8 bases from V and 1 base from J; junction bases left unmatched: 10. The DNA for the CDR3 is TGTGCCAGCGACGATATGGCAGGGGGGAACACCGGGGAGCTGTTTTTT. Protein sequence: CASDDMAGGNTGELFF.

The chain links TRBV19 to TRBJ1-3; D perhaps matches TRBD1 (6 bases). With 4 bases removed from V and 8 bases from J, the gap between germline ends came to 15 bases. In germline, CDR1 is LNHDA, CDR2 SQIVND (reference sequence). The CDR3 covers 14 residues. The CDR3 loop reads CASSTSQGAHTIYF. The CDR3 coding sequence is TGTGCCAGTAGTACCTCACAGGGAGCACACACCATATATTTT. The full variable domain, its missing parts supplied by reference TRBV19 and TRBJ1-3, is DGGITQSPKYLFRKEGQNVTLSCEQNLNHDAMYWYRQDPGQGLRLIYYSQIVNDFQKGDIAEGYSVSREKKESFPLTVTSAQKNPTAFYLCASSTSQGAHTIYFGEGSWLTVV.

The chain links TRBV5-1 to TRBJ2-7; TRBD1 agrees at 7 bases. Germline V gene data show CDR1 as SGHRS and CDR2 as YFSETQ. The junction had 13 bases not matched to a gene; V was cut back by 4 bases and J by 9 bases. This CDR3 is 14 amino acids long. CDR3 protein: CASSQGTEFRGQYF. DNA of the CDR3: TGCGCCAGCAGCCAGGGGACAGAGTTTCGAGGGCAGTACTTC. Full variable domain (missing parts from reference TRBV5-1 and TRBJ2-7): KAGVTQTPRYLIKTRGQQVTLSCSPISGHRSVSWYQQTPGQGLQFLFEYFSETQRNKGNFPGRFSGRQFSNSRSEMNVSTLELGDSALYLCASSQGTEFRGQYFGPGTRLTVT.

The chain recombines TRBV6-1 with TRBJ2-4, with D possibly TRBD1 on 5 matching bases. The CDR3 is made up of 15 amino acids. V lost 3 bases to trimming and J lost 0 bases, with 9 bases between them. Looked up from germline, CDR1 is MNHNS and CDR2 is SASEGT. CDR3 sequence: CASSDRVGAKNIQYF. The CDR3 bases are TGTGCCAGCAGTGACAGGGTGGGAGCCAAAAACATTCAGTACTTC.

CDR3 in amino acids: CAWSVLGVPYEQYF. The CDR3 region has the DNA TGTGCCTGGAGTGTACTAGGTGTACCCTACGAGCAGTACTTC. The rearrangement uses TRBV30 and TRBJ2-7, with a tentative D call TRBD2 (5 bases). V was clipped by 0 bases and J by 2 bases, with 11 bases between them. Germline assignment: CDR1 GTSNPN and CDR2 SVGIG (reference sequence). This CDR3 spans 14 amino acids. Using reference TRBV30 and TRBJ2-7 for the parts outside the CDR3, the full variable domain is SQTIHQWPATLVQPVGSPLSLECTVEGTSNPNLYWYRQAAGRGLQLLFYSVGIGQISSEVPQNLSASRPQDRQFILSSKKLLLSDSGFYLCAWSVLGVPYEQYFGPGTRLTVT.

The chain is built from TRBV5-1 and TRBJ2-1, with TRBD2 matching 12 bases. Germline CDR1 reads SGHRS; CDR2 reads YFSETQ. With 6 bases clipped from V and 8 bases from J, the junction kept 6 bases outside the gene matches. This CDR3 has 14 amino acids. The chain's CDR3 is CASTVTSGSHEQFF. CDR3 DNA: TGCGCCAGCACGGTGACTAGCGGGAGCCATGAGCAGTTCTTC.

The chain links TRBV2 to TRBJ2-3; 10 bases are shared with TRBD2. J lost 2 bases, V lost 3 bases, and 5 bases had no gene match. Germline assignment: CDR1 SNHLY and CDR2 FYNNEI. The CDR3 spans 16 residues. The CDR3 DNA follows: TGTGCCAGCAGTGATTGGCTAGCGGGAGACACAGATACGCAGTATTTT. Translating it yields CASSDWLAGDTDTQYF.

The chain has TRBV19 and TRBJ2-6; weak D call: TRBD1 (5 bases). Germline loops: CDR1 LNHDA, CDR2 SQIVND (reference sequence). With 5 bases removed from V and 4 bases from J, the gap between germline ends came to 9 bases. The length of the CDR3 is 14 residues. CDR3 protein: CASSQGSGANVLTF. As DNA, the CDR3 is TGTGCCAGTAGTCAGGGTTCGGGGGCCAACGTCCTGACTTTC. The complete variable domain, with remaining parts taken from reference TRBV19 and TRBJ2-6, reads DGGITQSPKYLFRKEGQNVTLSCEQNLNHDAMYWYRQDPGQGLRLIYYSQIVNDFQKGDIAEGYSVSREKKESFPLTVTSAQKNPTAFYLCASSQGSGANVLTFGAGSRLTVL.

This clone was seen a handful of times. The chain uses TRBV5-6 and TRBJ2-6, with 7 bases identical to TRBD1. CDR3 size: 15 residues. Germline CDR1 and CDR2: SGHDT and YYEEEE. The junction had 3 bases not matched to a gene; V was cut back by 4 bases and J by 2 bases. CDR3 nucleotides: TGTGCCAGCAGCCAGGACAGGACTGGGGCCAACGTCCTGACTTTC. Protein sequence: CASSQDRTGANVLTF.

The chain's CDR3 is CASSSRLAGVIHEQFF. The CDR3 region has the DNA TGTGCCAGCAGCTCCCGACTAGCGGGAGTTATCCATGAGCAGTTCTTC. V gene TRBV7-9 combines with J gene TRBJ2-1, with 12 bases lining up with TRBD2. The CDR3 sequence is 16 residues long. Trimming took 4 bases from V and 8 from J; bases not matched to a gene: 9. Germline CDR1 SEHNR, CDR2 FQNEAQ (reference sequence).

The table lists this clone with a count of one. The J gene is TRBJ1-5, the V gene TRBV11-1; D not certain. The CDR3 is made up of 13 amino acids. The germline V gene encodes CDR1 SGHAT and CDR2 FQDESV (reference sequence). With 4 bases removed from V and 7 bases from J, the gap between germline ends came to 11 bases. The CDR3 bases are TGTGCCAGCAGCTCCACGGAGAACCAGCCCCAGCATTTT. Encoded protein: CASSSTENQPQHF.

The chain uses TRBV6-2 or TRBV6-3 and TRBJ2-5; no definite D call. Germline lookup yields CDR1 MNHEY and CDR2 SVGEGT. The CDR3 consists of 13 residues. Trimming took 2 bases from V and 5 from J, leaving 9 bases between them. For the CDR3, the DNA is TGTGCCAGCAGTTACGTGTTCCTTGAGACCCAGTACTTC. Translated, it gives CASSYVFLETQYF.

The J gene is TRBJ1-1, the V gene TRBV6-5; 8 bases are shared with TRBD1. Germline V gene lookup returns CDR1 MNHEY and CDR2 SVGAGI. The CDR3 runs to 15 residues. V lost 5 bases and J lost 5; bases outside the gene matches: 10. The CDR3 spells CASSHQDRAGTEAFF. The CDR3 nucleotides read TGTGCCAGCAGTCACCAGGACAGGGCGGGGACTGAAGCTTTCTTT.

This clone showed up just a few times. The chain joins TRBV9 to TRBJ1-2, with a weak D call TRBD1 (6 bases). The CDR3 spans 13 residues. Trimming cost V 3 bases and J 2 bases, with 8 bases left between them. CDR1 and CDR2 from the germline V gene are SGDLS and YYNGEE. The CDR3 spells CASSGTANYGYTF. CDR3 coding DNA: TGTGCCAGCAGCGGGACAGCGAACTATGGCTACACCTTC.

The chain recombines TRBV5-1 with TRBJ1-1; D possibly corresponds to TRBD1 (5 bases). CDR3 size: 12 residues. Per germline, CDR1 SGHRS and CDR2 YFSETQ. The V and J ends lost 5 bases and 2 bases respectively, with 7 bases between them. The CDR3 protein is CASRDSNTEAFF. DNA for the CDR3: TGCGCCAGCAGAGACAGCAACACTGAAGCTTTCTTT.

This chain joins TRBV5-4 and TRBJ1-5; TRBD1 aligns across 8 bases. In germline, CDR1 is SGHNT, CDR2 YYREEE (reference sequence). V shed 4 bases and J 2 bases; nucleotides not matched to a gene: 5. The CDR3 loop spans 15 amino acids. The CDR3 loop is CASSVAGGGNQPQHF. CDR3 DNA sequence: TGTGCCAGCAGCGTCGCAGGGGGCGGCAATCAGCCCCAGCATTTT.

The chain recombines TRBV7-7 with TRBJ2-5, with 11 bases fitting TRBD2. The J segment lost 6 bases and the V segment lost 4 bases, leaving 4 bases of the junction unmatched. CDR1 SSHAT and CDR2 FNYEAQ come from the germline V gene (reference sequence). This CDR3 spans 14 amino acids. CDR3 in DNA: TGTGCCAGCAGCTCGGGACTAGCGGAGCAGACCCAGTACTTC. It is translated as CASSSGLAEQTQYF.

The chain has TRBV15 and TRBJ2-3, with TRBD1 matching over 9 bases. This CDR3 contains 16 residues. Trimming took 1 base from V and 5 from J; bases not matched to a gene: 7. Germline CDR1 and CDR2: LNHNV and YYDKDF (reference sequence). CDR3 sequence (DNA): TGTGCCACCAGCAGAGCTACGGGACAGGGCAAAGATACGCAGTATTTT. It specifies CATSRATGQGKDTQYF.

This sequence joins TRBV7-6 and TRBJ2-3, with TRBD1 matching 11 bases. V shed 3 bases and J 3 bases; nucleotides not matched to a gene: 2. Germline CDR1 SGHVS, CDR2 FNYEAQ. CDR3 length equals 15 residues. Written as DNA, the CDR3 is TGTGCCAGCAGCTTCGGGACAGGGGGGACAGATACGCAGTATTTT. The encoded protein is CASSFGTGGTDTQYF.

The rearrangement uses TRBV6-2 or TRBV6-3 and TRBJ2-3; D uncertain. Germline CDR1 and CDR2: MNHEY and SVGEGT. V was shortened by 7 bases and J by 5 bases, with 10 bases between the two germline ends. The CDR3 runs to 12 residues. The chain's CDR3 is CASTPPQDTQYF. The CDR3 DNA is TGTGCCAGCACCCCTCCCCAAGATACGCAGTATTTT.

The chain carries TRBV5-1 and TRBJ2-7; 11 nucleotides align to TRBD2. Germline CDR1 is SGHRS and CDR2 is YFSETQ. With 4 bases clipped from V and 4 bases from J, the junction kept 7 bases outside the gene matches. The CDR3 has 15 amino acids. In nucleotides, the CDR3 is TGCGCCAGCAGCCAACTAGCGGGAGATATGTACGAGCAGTACTTC. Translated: CASSQLAGDMYEQYF.

The CDR3 here is CASSQDTISRPPHGELFF. DNA of the CDR3: TGTGCCAGCAGCCAAGATACTATAAGCCGGCCACCCCACGGGGAGCTGTTTTTT. The chain carries TRBV3-1 (or the pseudogene TRBV3-2) and TRBJ2-2; no clear D. Trimming left V 0 bases short and J 7 bases short, with 21 bases between. CDR1 and CDR2 (germline): LGHDT, YNNKEL (reference sequence). The CDR3 runs 18 residues.

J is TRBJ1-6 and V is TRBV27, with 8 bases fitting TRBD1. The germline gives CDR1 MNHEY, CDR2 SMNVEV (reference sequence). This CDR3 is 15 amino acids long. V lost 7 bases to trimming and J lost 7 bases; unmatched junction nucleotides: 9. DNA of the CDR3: TGTGCCAGCACTTCCCCAGGGGGCTGGAATTCACCCCTCCACTTT. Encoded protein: CASTSPGGWNSPLHF.

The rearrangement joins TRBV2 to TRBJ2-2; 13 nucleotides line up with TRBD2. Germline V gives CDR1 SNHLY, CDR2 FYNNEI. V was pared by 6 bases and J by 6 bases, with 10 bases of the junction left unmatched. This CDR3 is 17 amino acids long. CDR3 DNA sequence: TGTGCCAGCAGACCCCTGGGACTAGCGGGAAGGTCCGGGGAGCTGTTTTTT. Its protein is CASRPLGLAGRSGELFF.

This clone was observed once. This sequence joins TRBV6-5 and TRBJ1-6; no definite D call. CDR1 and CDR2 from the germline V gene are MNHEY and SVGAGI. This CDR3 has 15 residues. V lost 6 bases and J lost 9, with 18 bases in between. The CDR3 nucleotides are TGTGCCAGCAGCCCCGGGAGGGAGAGGGCTTCACCCCTCCACTTT. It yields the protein CASSPGRERASPLHF.

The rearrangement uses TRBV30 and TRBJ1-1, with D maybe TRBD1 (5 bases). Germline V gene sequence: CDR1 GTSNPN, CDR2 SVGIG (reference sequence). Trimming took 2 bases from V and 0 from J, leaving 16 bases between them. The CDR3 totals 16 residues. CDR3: CAWSPVGGSMNTEAFF. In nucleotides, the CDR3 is TGTGCCTGGAGTCCCGTGGGGGGGAGTATGAACACTGAAGCTTTCTTT.

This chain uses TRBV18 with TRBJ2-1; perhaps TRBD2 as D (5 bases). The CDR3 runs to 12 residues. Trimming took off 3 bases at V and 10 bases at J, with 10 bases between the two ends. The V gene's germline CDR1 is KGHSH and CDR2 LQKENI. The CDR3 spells CASSPRGSEQFF. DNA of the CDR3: TGTGCCAGCTCACCCCGGGGTAGCGAGCAGTTCTTC.

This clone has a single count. CDR3 DNA sequence: TGTGCCAGCAGACCGGACAGGGCTTCCTACGAGCAGTACTTC. Amino acid sequence: CASRPDRASYEQYF. The chain is built from TRBV25-1 and TRBJ2-7; 8 positions agree with TRBD1. CDR3 length: 14 amino acids. With 6 bases clipped from V and 1 base from J, the junction kept 5 bases outside the gene matches. Germline CDR1 MGHDK, CDR2 SYGVNS.